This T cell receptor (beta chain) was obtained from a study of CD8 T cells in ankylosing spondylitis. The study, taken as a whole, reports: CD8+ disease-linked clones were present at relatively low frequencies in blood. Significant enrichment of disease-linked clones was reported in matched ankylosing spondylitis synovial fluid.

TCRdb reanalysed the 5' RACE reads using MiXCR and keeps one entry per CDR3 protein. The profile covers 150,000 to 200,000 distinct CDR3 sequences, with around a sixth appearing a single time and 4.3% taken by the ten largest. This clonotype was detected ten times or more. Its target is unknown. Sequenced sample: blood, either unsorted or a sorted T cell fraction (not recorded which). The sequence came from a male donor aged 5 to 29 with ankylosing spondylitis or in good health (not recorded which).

The CDR3 loop is CASSQVTTSNEQFF. The CDR3 DNA reads TGTGCCAGCAGCCAAGTAACCACTTCCAATGAGCAGTTCTTC. V gene TRBV3-1 combines with J gene TRBJ2-1; no definite D call. The CDR3 covers 14 residues. Germline CDR1 LGHDT, CDR2 YNNKEL (reference sequence). V lost 1 base and J 6 bases, leaving 10 bases between the germline ends.